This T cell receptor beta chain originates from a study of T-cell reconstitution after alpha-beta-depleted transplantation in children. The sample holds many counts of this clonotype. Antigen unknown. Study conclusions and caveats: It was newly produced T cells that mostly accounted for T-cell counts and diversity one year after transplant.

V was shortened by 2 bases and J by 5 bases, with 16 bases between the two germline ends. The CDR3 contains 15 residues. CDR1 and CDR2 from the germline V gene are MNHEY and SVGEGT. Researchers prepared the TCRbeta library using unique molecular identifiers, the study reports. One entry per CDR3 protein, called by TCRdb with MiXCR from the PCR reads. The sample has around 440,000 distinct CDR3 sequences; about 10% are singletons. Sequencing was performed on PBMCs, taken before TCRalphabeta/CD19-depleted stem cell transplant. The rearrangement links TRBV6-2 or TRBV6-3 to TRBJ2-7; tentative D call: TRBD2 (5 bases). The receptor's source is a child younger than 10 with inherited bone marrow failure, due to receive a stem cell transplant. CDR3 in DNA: TGTGCCAGCAGTTACCTCAGATCCTCCGGGGACGAGCAGTACTTC. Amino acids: CASSYLRSSGDEQYF.